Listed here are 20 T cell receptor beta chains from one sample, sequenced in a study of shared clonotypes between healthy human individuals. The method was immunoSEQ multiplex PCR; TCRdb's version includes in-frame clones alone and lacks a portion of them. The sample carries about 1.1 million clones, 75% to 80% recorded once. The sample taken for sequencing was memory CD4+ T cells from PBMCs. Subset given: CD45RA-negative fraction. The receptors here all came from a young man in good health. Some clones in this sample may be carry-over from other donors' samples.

CDR3 DNA sequence: TGTGCCAGCAGTTCCGCACGGGACAGGGACAGTAGGTACTTC. Amino acid sequence: CASSSARDRDSRYF. The V and J genes are TRBV6-6 and TRBJ2-7, with 9 bases aligning to TRBD1. This CDR3 contains 14 residues. Germline assignment: CDR1 MNHNY and CDR2 SVGAGI (reference sequence). J was trimmed by 12 bases and V by 4 bases; bases with no gene match: 13.

The CDR3 DNA is TGTGCCAGCAGCCAACGACAGGGGGAAAAACTGTTTTTT. This sequence encodes CASSQRQGEKLFF. The V gene is TRBV4-2, the J gene TRBJ1-4, with 8 nucleotides matching TRBD1. The CDR3 length is 13 residues. Germline CDR1 reads LGHNA; CDR2 reads YNFKEQ. V shed 2 bases, J shed 8 bases, and the junction held 1 base outside the gene matches.

This chain's CDR3 is CASSFWDRVSGANVLTF. The CDR3, as DNA: TGTGCCAGCAGCTTTTGGGACAGGGTCTCTGGGGCCAACGTCCTGACTTTC. The chain is built from TRBV5-6 and TRBJ2-6, with TRBD1 identical over 9 bases. This CDR3 is 17 amino acids long. Trimming at V came to 2 bases and at J to 0 bases, leaving 3 bases not matched to a gene. Germline CDR1 reads SGHDT; CDR2 reads YYEEEE.

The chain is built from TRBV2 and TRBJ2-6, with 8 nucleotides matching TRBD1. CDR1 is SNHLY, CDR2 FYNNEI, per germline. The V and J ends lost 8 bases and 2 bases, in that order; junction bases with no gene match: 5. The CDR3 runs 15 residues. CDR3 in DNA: TGTGCCAGCGGGACAGGTAGTCCTGGGGCCAACGTCCTGACTTTC. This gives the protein CASGTGSPGANVLTF.

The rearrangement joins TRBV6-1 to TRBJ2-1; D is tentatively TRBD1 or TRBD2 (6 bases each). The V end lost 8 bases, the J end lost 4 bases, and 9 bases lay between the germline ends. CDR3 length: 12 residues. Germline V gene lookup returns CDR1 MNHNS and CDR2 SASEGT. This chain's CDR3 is CASGGPYNEQFF. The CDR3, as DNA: TGTGCCAGCGGGGGGCCTTACAATGAGCAGTTCTTC.

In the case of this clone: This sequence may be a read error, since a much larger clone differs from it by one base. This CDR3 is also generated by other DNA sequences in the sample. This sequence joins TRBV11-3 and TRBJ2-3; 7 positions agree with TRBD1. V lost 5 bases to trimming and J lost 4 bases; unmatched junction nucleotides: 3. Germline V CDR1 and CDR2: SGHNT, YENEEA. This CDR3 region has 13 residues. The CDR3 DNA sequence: TGTGCCAGCAGCCGGACAGGATCAGATACGCAGTATTTT. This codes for CASSRTGSDTQYF.

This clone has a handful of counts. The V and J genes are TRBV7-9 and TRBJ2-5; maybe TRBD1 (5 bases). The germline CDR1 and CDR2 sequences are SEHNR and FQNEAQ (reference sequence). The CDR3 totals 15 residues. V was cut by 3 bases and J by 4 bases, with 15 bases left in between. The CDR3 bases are TGTGCCAGCAGCTTGCCGGCTCAGGGTCCAGAGACCCAGTACTTC. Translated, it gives CASSLPAQGPETQYF.

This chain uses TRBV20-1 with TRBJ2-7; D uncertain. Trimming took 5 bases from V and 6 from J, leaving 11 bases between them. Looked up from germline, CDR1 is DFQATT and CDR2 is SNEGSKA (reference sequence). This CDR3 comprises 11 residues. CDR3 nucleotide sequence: TGCAGTGCTGCCAACTTAGGCGAGCAGTACTTC. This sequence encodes CSAANLGEQYF.

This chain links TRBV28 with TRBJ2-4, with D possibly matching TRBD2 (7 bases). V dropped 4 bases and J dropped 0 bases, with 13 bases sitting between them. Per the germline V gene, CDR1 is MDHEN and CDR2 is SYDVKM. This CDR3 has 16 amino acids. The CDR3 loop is CASSSGGPIAKNIQYF. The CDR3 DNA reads TGTGCCAGCAGTTCCGGGGGGCCCATAGCCAAAAACATTCAGTACTTC.

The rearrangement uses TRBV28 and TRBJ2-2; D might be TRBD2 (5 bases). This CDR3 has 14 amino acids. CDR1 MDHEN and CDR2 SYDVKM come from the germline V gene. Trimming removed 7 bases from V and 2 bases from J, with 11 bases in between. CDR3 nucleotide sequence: TGTGCCAGCATTGGTGGGAGTAACACCGGGGAGCTGTTTTTT. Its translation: CASIGGSNTGELFF.

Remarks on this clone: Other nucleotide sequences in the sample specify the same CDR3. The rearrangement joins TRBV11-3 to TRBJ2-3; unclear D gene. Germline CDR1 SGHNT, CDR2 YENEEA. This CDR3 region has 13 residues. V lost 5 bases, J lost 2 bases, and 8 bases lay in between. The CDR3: CASSPLSTDTQYF. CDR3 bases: TGTGCCAGCAGCCCCCTATCCACAGATACGCAGTATTTT.

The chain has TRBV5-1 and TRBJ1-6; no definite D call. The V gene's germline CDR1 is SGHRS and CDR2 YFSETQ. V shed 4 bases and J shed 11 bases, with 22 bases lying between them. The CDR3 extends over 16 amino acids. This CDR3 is CASSEGASFRWPPLHF. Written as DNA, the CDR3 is TGCGCCAGCAGCGAAGGAGCCTCATTCCGGTGGCCACCCCTCCACTTT.

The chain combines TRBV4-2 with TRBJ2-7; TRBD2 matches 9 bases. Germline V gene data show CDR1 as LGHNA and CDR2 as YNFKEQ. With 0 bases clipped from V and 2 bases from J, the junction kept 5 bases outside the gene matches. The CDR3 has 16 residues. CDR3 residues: CASSQDAAGGTYEQYF. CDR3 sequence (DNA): TGTGCCAGCAGCCAAGATGCGGCGGGGGGGACCTACGAGCAGTACTTC.

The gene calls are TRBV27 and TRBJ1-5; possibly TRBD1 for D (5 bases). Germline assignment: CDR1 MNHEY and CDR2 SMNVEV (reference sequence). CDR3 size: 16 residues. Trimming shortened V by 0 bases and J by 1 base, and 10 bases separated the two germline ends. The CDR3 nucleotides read TGTGCCAGCAGTTTATCGGGGACCGCCAGCAATCAGCCCCAGCATTTT. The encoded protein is CASSLSGTASNQPQHF.

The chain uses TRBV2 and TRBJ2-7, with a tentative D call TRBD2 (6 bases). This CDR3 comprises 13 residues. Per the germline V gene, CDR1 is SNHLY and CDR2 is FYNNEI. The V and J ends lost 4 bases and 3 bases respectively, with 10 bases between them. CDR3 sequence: CASSAGRDYEQYF. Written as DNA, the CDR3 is TGTGCCAGCAGTGCCGGGAGAGACTACGAGCAGTACTTC.

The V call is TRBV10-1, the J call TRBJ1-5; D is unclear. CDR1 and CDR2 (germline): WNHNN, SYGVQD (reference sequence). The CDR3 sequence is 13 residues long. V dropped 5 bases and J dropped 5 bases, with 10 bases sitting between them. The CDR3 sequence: CASSPGPHQPQHF. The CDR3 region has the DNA TGCGCCAGCAGTCCCGGGCCTCATCAGCCCCAGCATTTT.

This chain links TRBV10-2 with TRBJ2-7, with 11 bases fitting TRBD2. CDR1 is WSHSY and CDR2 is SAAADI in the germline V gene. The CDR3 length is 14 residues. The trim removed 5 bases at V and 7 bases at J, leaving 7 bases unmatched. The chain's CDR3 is CASSKGLAALEQYF. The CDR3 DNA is TGCGCCAGCAGTAAGGGACTAGCGGCCCTTGAGCAGTACTTC.

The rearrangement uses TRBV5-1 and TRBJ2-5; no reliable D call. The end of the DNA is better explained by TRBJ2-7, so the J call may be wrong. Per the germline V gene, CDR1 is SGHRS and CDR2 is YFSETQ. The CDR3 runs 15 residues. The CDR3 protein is CASSYTGPSSYEQYF. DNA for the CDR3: TGCGCCAGCAGCTACACCGGGCCCTCCTCCTACGAGCAGTACTTC.

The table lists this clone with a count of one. The DNA of the CDR3 is TGTGCCAGCAGCTTACTAGGGGCAGGGGCCAACGTCCTGACTTTC. Amino acids: CASSLLGAGANVLTF. V and J are TRBV7-3 and TRBJ2-6, with D tentatively TRBD1 (5 bases). The germline V and J ends were trimmed by 2 bases and 4 bases, with 9 bases remaining between them. The CDR3 consists of 15 residues. Per the germline V gene, CDR1 is SGHTA and CDR2 is FQGTGA.

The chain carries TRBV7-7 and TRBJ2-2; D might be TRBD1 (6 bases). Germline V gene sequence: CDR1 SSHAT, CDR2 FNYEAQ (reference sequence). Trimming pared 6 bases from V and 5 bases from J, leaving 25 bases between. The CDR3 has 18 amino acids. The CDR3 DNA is TGTGCCAGCAGTCCCGGACAGCTGGTGCAGGTGGGAACCGGGGAGCTGTTTTTT. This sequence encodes CASSPGQLVQVGTGELFF.